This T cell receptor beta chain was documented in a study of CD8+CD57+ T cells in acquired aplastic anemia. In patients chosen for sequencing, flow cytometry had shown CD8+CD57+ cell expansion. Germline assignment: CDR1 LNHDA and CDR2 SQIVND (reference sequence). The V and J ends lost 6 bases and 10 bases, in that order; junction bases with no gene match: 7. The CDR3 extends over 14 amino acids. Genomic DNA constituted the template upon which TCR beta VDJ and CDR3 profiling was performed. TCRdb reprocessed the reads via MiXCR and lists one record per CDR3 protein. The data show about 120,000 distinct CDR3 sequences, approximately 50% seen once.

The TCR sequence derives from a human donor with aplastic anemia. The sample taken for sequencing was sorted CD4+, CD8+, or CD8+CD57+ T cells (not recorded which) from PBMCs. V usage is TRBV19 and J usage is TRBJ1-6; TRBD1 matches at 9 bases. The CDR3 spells CASRGQGKSSPLHF. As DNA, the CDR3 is TGTGCCAGTAGGGGACAGGGTAAGAGCTCACCCCTCCACTTT.